These 29 T cell receptor beta chains were all obtained from the same sample, sequenced in a study of regulatory T cells in long-lasting Graves disease. For TCR beta, libraries came from iRepertoire HTBI primers and Arm-PCR of CDR3 regions. TCRdb re-derived calls from the multiplex PCR reads in MiXCR, one entry per CDR3 protein. In the table there are roughly 560,000 distinct CDR3 sequences, more than 10% of which are singletons. The sample's time point: newly diagnosed GD, antithyroid drugs for less than 3 months. From RNA extracted from PBMCs, the TCR library was made. The same data also contributed to another study, on T cells in Graves' hyperthyroidism and ophthalmopathy.

The sequences come from peripheral blood mononuclear cells (PBMCs), collected at new diagnosis, from a patient treated with antithyroid drugs. The receptors come from a woman in her thirties with Graves disease.

This clonotype was picked up many times. CDR3 sequence: CASSAVSRTDTQYF. The CDR3 coding sequence is TGCGCCAGCAGCGCCGTGAGTCGGACAGATACGCAGTATTTT. The chain employs TRBV5-1 and TRBJ2-3; D is ambiguous. Germline V gene lookup returns CDR1 SGHRS and CDR2 YFSETQ. V lost 4 bases to trimming and J lost 3 bases, with 12 bases between them. CDR3 length equals 14 residues.

This clonotype was seen more than once but under ten times. This chain joins TRBV6-2 or TRBV6-3 and TRBJ2-7, with D unresolved. Germline CDR1 reads MNHEY; CDR2 reads SVGEGT. The CDR3 covers 14 residues. V lost 2 bases and J 2 bases, leaving 10 bases between the germline ends. The CDR3 spells CASSYGSSTYEQYF. The CDR3 coding sequence is TGTGCCAGCAGTTACGGATCATCGACCTACGAGCAGTACTTC.

Ten or more counts support this clonotype. The chain is built from TRBV19 and TRBJ2-6, with unresolved D. Trimming removed 8 bases at V and 2 bases at J, with 7 bases between. Germline V gene lookup returns CDR1 LNHDA and CDR2 SQIVND (reference sequence). This CDR3 has 13 amino acids. CDR3 nucleotide sequence: TGTGCCAGTTCTCAAACTGGGGCCAACGTCCTGACTTTC. It yields the protein CASSQTGANVLTF.

This clonotype was seen ten or more times. The chain recombines TRBV15 with TRBJ2-3; D tentatively reads TRBD1 or TRBD2 (5 bases each). Looked up from germline, CDR1 is LNHNV and CDR2 is YYDKDF (reference sequence). V was pared by 4 bases and J by 4 bases, with 18 bases between. The CDR3 sequence is 16 residues long. CDR3 region: CATSMFLAGSADTQYF. CDR3 coding DNA: TGTGCCACCAGCATGTTTCTAGCAGGGTCCGCAGATACGCAGTATTTT.

A few counts support this clonotype. J is TRBJ2-3 and V is TRBV12-3 or TRBV12-4; 9 bases align to TRBD2. The CDR3 consists of 15 residues. J lost 4 bases, V lost 4 bases, and 6 bases had no gene match. CDR3 amino acids: CASSSIAGASDTQYF. The CDR3 DNA reads TGTGCCAGCAGTTCAATAGCGGGAGCTTCAGATACGCAGTATTTT.

Turning to this clonotype: At one end, the junction sequence differs from germline, possibly due to a read error. The chain has TRBV2 and TRBJ2-1; 9 nucleotides match TRBD2. The V gene's germline CDR1 is SNHLY and CDR2 FYNNEI. The CDR3 totals 16 residues. The CDR3 DNA reads TGCGTCAGCAGTCCTGGACTAGCGCCCTCCTACAATGAGCAGTTCTTC. Translating it yields CVSSPGLAPSYNEQFF.

Many counts were recorded for this clonotype. This chain joins TRBV11-2 and TRBJ2-7, with D possibly matching TRBD2 (6 bases). Germline CDR1 reads SGHAT; CDR2 reads FQNNGV. The CDR3 sequence is 15 residues long. Trimming removed 7 bases from V and 2 bases from J, with 18 bases in between. CDR3 nucleotide sequence: TGTGCCAGCACCACGCTCGGGCGGGACGCCTACGAGCAGTACTTC. It translates to CASTTLGRDAYEQYF.

This sequence joins TRBV30 and TRBJ1-5; no clear D gene. There are 13 residues in the CDR3. The V gene's germline CDR1 is GTSNPN and CDR2 SVGIG (reference sequence). The ends were cut back, 0 bases at V and 6 bases at J, with 9 bases in the middle. The CDR3 loop is CAWSVKGGQPQHF. The DNA for the CDR3 is TGTGCCTGGAGTGTAAAGGGTGGTCAGCCCCAGCATTTT.

The chain employs TRBV19 and TRBJ1-1; D unclear. V shed 5 bases and J shed 6 bases, with 16 bases lying between them. From germline, CDR1 is LNHDA and CDR2 SQIVND (reference sequence). The CDR3 is 14 amino acids. The CDR3: CASSPRDYRAEAFF. The CDR3 coding sequence is TGTGCCAGTAGTCCCCGAGATTATCGGGCTGAAGCTTTCTTT.

The V call is TRBV12-3 or TRBV12-4, the J call TRBJ2-3; D is ambiguous. Matching the DNA end better, TRBJ1-1 makes the J call doubtful. The CDR3 length is 11 residues. For the CDR3, the DNA is TGTGCCAGCGGTACGCTAGCTAAAGCTTTCTTT. Translating gives CASGTLAKAFF.

This clonotype appeared a few times. This rearrangement joins TRBV20-1 to TRBJ2-7; 15 bases agree with TRBD2. The J segment lost 4 bases and the V segment lost 1 base, leaving 8 bases of the junction unmatched. Germline CDR1 reads DFQATT; CDR2 reads SNEGSKA (reference sequence). The CDR3 contains 17 residues. The CDR3 region is CSARGGLAGGKAYEQYF. The DNA for the CDR3 is TGCAGTGCTAGAGGGGGACTAGCGGGAGGAAAAGCGTACGAGCAGTACTTC.

This clonotype came up many times. The J gene is TRBJ2-1, the V gene TRBV11-3; either TRBD1 or TRBD2 may fit D (5 bases each). The CDR3 consists of 19 residues. V was shortened by 0 bases and J by 4 bases, with 22 bases between the two germline ends. In germline, CDR1 is SGHNT, CDR2 YENEEA. CDR3 residues: CASSLDLRPGPTRYNEQFF. The CDR3 DNA reads as TGTGCCAGCAGCTTAGATCTCCGACCGGGACCCACGAGGTACAATGAGCAGTTCTTC.

This clonotype was detected ten times or more. The chain links TRBV19 to TRBJ2-2; D unclear. The CDR3 loop spans 15 amino acids. Germline V lookup: CDR1 LNHDA, CDR2 SQIVND (reference sequence). V lost 3 bases and J 5 bases, leaving 13 bases between the germline ends. The CDR3 sequence is CASSMIVMGTGELFF. The CDR3 coding sequence is TGTGCCAGTAGTATGATTGTAATGGGGACCGGGGAGCTGTTTTTT. Full variable domain (remainder filled in from reference TRBV19 and TRBJ2-2): DGGITQSPKYLFRKEGQNVTLSCEQNLNHDAMYWYRQDPGQGLRLIYYSQIVNDFQKGDIAEGYSVSREKKESFPLTVTSAQKNPTAFYLCASSMIVMGTGELFFGEGSRLTVL.

This clonotype was detected ten times or more. V and J are TRBV19 and TRBJ1-2; unclear D gene. This CDR3 is built from 14 residues. Germline CDR1 and CDR2: LNHDA and SQIVND (reference sequence). V was clipped by 0 bases and J by 4 bases, with 9 bases between them. In DNA form, the CDR3 reads TGTGCCAGTAGTATAGAAGCCGCGAGCTATGGCTACACCTTC. This translates into CASSIEAASYGYTF.

This clonotype was picked up many times. J is TRBJ2-7 and V is TRBV20-1, with TRBD2 matching over 11 bases. Germline V CDR1 and CDR2: DFQATT, SNEGSKA (reference sequence). V dropped 6 bases and J dropped 4; count of bases not matched to a gene: 5. The CDR3 is 13 residues long. The CDR3 nucleotides read TGCAGTGCCCTAGCGGGAGGTCCATACGAGCAGTACTTC. This gives the protein CSALAGGPYEQYF.

This clonotype was found a few times. CDR3 loop: CASSRGIPGLYF. CDR3 nucleotide sequence: TGCGCCAGCAGCCGAGGTATACCGGGACTTTACTTC. The V and J genes are TRBV5-1 and TRBJ2-5; the D gene is possibly TRBD2 (6 bases). The germline V gene encodes CDR1 SGHRS and CDR2 YFSETQ. This CDR3 has 12 residues. With 4 bases removed from V and 14 bases from J, the gap between germline ends came to 18 bases.

This clonotype was detected many times. The genes are TRBV30 and TRBJ1-2, with no clear D. In germline, CDR1 is GTSNPN, CDR2 SVGIG (reference sequence). Between the trimmed V and J ends, which lost 0 bases and 4 bases, there was a span of 6 bases. The CDR3 is 12 amino acids. The CDR3 region has the DNA TGTGCCTGGAGTGTAGTCAGCTATGGCTACACCTTC. It translates to CAWSVVSYGYTF.

This clonotype was recorded a few times. For the CDR3, the DNA is TGCAGCGTTGATCTTCGCGACGGGGAGCTGTTTTTT. Amino acid sequence: CSVDLRDGELFF. The V gene is TRBV29-1, the J gene TRBJ2-2; no clear D. Trimming pared 3 bases from V and 7 bases from J, leaving 9 bases between. CDR3 size: 12 residues. CDR1 SQVTM and CDR2 ANQGSEA come from the germline V gene.

A remark on this clonotype: This could be a read error, since a much larger clone is one nucleotide away. This sequence joins TRBV12-3 or TRBV12-4 and TRBJ2-1; perhaps D is TRBD1 or TRBD2 (5 bases each). The CDR3 totals 14 residues. Trimming cost V 5 bases and J 10 bases, with 18 bases left between them. The chain's CDR3 is CASSGDPAGHEQFF. CDR3 in DNA: TGTGCCAGCAGTGGGGACCCAGCAGGGCACGAGCAGTTCTTC.

This clonotype was counted at least ten times. This sequence joins TRBV20-1 and TRBJ2-5, with D unresolved. The germline CDR1 and CDR2 sequences are DFQATT and SNEGSKA (reference sequence). The CDR3 extends over 12 amino acids. Trimming stripped 5 bases from V and 4 bases from J, with 11 bases between. The CDR3 sequence is CSAPAVGETQYF. The CDR3 bases are TGCAGTGCTCCTGCGGTGGGAGAGACCCAGTACTTC.

This chain uses TRBV5-4 with TRBJ2-3; D gene unclear. Germline V lookup: CDR1 SGHNT, CDR2 YYREEE (reference sequence). This CDR3 has 16 amino acids. Trimming left V 1 base short and J 0 bases short, with 12 bases between. This chain's CDR3 is CASSLFRIASTDTQYF. CDR3 nucleotide sequence: TGTGCCAGCAGCTTGTTCAGGATCGCTAGCACAGATACGCAGTATTTT.

This chain links TRBV10-3 with TRBJ1-3; tentatively, D is TRBD1 (6 bases). CDR3 length: 13 residues. Germline CDR1 and CDR2: ENHRY and SYGVKD. V was clipped by 9 bases and J by 2 bases, with 11 bases between them. Here the CDR3 reads CAIQDSPGNTIYF. The CDR3 nucleotides are TGTGCCATACAGGACAGCCCTGGAAACACCATATATTTT.

In its sample, this clonotype was seen a few times. The rearrangement joins TRBV4-1 to TRBJ2-3, with 8 bases identical to TRBD2. V lost 0 bases to trimming and J lost 4 bases; unmatched junction nucleotides: 15. The CDR3 runs 19 residues. CDR1 and CDR2 from the germline V gene are MGHRA and YSYEKL. The DNA for the CDR3 is TGCGCCAGCAGCCAAGAGAATGATGGTGGAGCGGGAGTAGCAGATACGCAGTATTTT. It encodes CASSQENDGGAGVADTQYF.

The chain couples TRBV5-1 to TRBJ1-1; possibly TRBD1 for D (6 bases). The CDR3 length is 15 residues. Trimming shortened V by 1 base and J by 0 bases, and 10 bases separated the two germline ends. Germline V CDR1 and CDR2: SGHRS, YFSETQ. CDR3 coding DNA: TGCGCCAGCAGCTTGAGGGGGGGACTGAACACTGAAGCTTTCTTT. This sequence encodes CASSLRGGLNTEAFF.

In regard to this clonotype: A much larger clone sits a single nucleotide away, making a read error possible. The chain recombines TRBV7-9 with TRBJ2-1; D is tentatively TRBD1 or TRBD2 (6 bases each). The germline CDR1 and CDR2 sequences are SEHNR and FQNEAQ (reference sequence). The CDR3 length is 15 residues. The CDR3 DNA reads as TGTGCCAGCAGCTTAGGTGCGGGAAGGGACAATGGGCAGTTCTTC. This encodes CASSLGAGRDNGQFF.

Comment on this clonotype: One end of the junction is discordant with germline, which a read error may explain. V gene TRBV7-2 combines with J gene TRBJ2-7; tentative D call: TRBD1 (6 bases). There are 13 residues in the CDR3. CDR1 and CDR2 from the germline V gene are SGHTA and FQGNSA. CDR3 sequence: CASSQTDRREQYF. The DNA of the CDR3 is TGCGCCAGCAGCCAGACCGACAGGCGGGAGCAGTACTTC.

Many counts were recorded for this clonotype. The V and J genes are TRBV27 and TRBJ1-1, with D uncertain. Trimming stripped 4 bases from V and 3 bases from J, with 9 bases between. CDR1 is MNHEY, CDR2 SMNVEV, per germline (reference sequence). The CDR3 is made up of 13 amino acids. The CDR3 is CASSSGIHTEAFF. CDR3 nucleotides: TGTGCCAGCAGTTCGGGGATACACACTGAAGCTTTCTTT.

J is TRBJ2-1 and V is TRBV7-9; 8 positions match TRBD1. From germline, CDR1 is SEHNR and CDR2 FQNEAQ (reference sequence). The CDR3 sequence is 15 residues long. The ends lost 7 bases at V and 5 bases at J; junction bases unmatched: 10. The CDR3 reads CASTRTGSLNNEQFF. The CDR3 DNA follows: TGTGCCAGCACCAGGACAGGGTCTCTAAACAATGAGCAGTTCTTC.

This clonotype was seen ten or more times. The chain carries TRBV2 and TRBJ1-5; TRBD1 is a possible D gene (5 bases). Per the germline V gene, CDR1 is SNHLY and CDR2 is FYNNEI. V dropped 8 bases and J dropped 1 base, with 12 bases sitting between them. CDR3 length: 14 residues. CDR3 amino acids: CASAWEGSNQPQHF. The CDR3 DNA reads TGTGCCAGCGCCTGGGAGGGGAGCAATCAGCCCCAGCATTTT.